This TCR beta chain originates from a study of identical twins. This clonotype was observed at least ten times. Antigen specificity is unknown. The authors used template switching to add a universal primer site and gave cDNA unique molecular identifiers. Each CDR3 protein gets one entry after TCRdb re-called the 5' RACE reads with MiXCR. The profile shows over 500,000 distinct CDR3 sequences, approximately 22% of them singletons. Germline V lookup: CDR1 SGHRS, CDR2 YFSETQ. This CDR3 is built from 13 residues. V lost 4 bases and J lost 5, with 11 bases in between. Study-wide findings and caveats: With abundant cord blood beta clonotypes, insertions were fewer; memory repertoires showed no such pattern.

The same data also went into a second study, on T cells expressing NK-cell markers. From that paper: Just one sequenced donor of eight was HCMV-seronegative, while seven were seropositive.

Specimen: CD4+ T cells sorted from blood. This chain connects TRBV5-1 to TRBJ2-3; D not resolved. The origin of this receptor is a young woman in good health. CDR3: CASSPLVQDTQYF. The CDR3 DNA reads TGCGCCAGCAGCCCCCTAGTTCAAGATACGCAGTATTTT.